What follows are 21 T cell receptor beta chains derived from one specimen sequenced in a study of T cell changes during pregnancy in multiple sclerosis. Sequencing was performed with immunoSEQ multiplex PCR; in TCRdb, only in-frame clones are kept and a portion is missing. The repertoire consists of around 57,000 clones, with 70% to 90% occurring once and the leading ten covering 2% to 3%. Sequencing used peripheral blood, obtained in the first trimester of pregnancy. Every receptor here comes from a female donor with multiple sclerosis, enrolled in a pregnancy study.

CDR3 amino acids: CASSLEAGGPYEQYF. CDR3 nucleotides: TGTGCCAGCAGCTTAGAAGCGGGAGGGCCCTACGAGCAGTACTTC. The V and J genes are TRBV7-6 and TRBJ2-7; 10 bases map to TRBD2. Trimming cost V 1 base and J 2 bases; bases outside gene matches: 2. Germline-derived CDR1 and CDR2 are SGHVS and FNYEAQ. The CDR3 consists of 15 residues.

CDR3 bases: TGCGCCAGCAGCCGGGGACAGGGCTACTCTGGAAACACCATATATTTT. Translation gives CASSRGQGYSGNTIYF. V and J are TRBV5-1 and TRBJ1-3; 9 nucleotides agree with TRBD1. CDR1 and CDR2 from the germline V gene are SGHRS and YFSETQ. There are 16 residues in the CDR3. J lost 0 bases, V lost 4 bases, and 5 bases had no gene match.

The V call is TRBV2, the J call TRBJ2-7, with D tentatively TRBD2 (5 bases). V was trimmed by 9 bases and J by 1 base, leaving 16 bases between them. The CDR3 sequence is 14 residues long. The germline V gene has CDR1 SNHLY and CDR2 FYNNEI. CDR3 protein: CARAKTGNSYEQYF. The CDR3 DNA sequence: TGTGCCAGAGCGAAGACGGGGAATTCCTACGAGCAGTACTTC.

The rearrangement joins TRBV6-1 to TRBJ1-6, with TRBD1 matching 10 bases. The germline gives CDR1 MNHNS, CDR2 SASEGT. The CDR3 is 13 residues long. V was pared by 7 bases and J by 8 bases, with 2 bases of the junction left unmatched. CDR3 in amino acids: CASTGQGDSPLHF. As DNA, the CDR3 is TGTGCCAGCACCGGACAGGGGGATTCACCCCTCCACTTT.

V usage is TRBV5-6 and J usage is TRBJ1-2, with 10 bases aligning to TRBD1. The germline CDR1 and CDR2 sequences are SGHDT and YYEEEE. The CDR3 runs to 13 residues. The V segment lost 3 bases and the J segment 7 bases; nucleotides outside the gene matches: 3. CDR3 DNA: TGTGCCAGCAGCTCGGACAGGGGGGGTGGCTACACCTTC. Amino acids: CASSSDRGGGYTF.

This clone was seen just once. V is TRBV4-2 and J is TRBJ2-7, with 12 bases aligning to TRBD2. In germline, CDR1 is LGHNA, CDR2 YNFKEQ. V lost 4 bases, J lost 4 bases, and 14 bases stayed unmatched. This CDR3 comprises 18 residues. Here the CDR3 DNA reads TGTGCCAGCAGCCGGGCTAGCGGGAGGGTTGATGGGAGGTACGAGCAGTACTTC. Amino acid sequence: CASSRASGRVDGRYEQYF.

The genes are TRBV19 and TRBJ1-1; TRBD1 agrees at 11 bases. The J segment lost 3 bases and the V segment lost 3 bases, leaving 6 bases of the junction unmatched. CDR1 is LNHDA, CDR2 SQIVND, per germline (reference sequence). The CDR3 loop spans 16 amino acids. CDR3: CASSIGQGAQDTEAFF. CDR3 bases: TGTGCCAGTAGTATCGGACAGGGGGCTCAAGACACTGAAGCTTTCTTT.

This chain joins TRBV4-1 and TRBJ1-1, with TRBD1 as a possible D gene (5 bases). Germline CDR1 reads MGHRA; CDR2 reads YSYEKL. The germline V and J ends were trimmed by 4 bases and 0 bases, with 12 bases remaining between them. The CDR3 is 15 residues long. The CDR3 sequence: CASSPAQGLNTEAFF. CDR3 nucleotide sequence: TGCGCCAGCAGCCCCGCCCAGGGTCTGAACACTGAAGCTTTCTTT.

The chain recombines TRBV18 with TRBJ2-2; 10 nucleotides align to TRBD2. Unmatched junction bases numbered 7, after V lost 0 bases and J lost 6 bases. This CDR3 has 17 residues. Germline CDR1 and CDR2: KGHSH and LQKENI. The CDR3 sequence is CASSPPKLAGAAGELFF. The CDR3 bases are TGTGCCAGCTCACCACCGAAGCTAGCGGGAGCCGCCGGGGAGCTGTTTTTT.

This chain joins TRBV27 and TRBJ2-5, with 8 bases that match TRBD1. The V gene's germline CDR1 is MNHEY and CDR2 SMNVEV (reference sequence). Trimming at V came to 8 bases and at J to 2 bases, leaving 4 bases not matched to a gene. The CDR3 contains 13 residues. The chain's CDR3 is CASVDRVQETQYF. CDR3 bases: TGTGCCAGCGTGGACAGGGTACAAGAGACCCAGTACTTC.

The chain carries TRBV2 and TRBJ2-2; 7 bases align to TRBD2. Trimming removed 8 bases from V and 4 bases from J; junction bases left unmatched: 7. CDR1 is SNHLY, CDR2 FYNNEI, per germline. The CDR3 covers 14 residues. CDR3 residues: CASQPGLRTGELFF. The CDR3 nucleotides read TGTGCCAGCCAGCCGGGACTACGCACCGGGGAGCTGTTTTTT.

The rearrangement uses TRBV18 and TRBJ2-7, with TRBD2 matching 11 bases. The CDR3 covers 14 residues. V gave up 6 bases and J gave up 6 bases; unmatched junction bases: 7. CDR1 and CDR2 from the germline V gene are KGHSH and LQKENI. CDR3: CASSSTSGASEQYF. The CDR3 DNA reads TGTGCCAGCTCCTCGACTAGCGGGGCGAGCGAGCAGTACTTC.

The chain carries TRBV4-1 and TRBJ2-4, with 7 bases aligning to TRBD2. Germline V gives CDR1 MGHRA, CDR2 YSYEKL. V lost 3 bases and J lost 1; bases outside the gene matches: 12. The CDR3 is made up of 18 amino acids. This CDR3 is CASSHLEGGSWAKNIQYF. CDR3 coding DNA: TGCGCCAGCAGCCACCTAGAGGGCGGGAGTTGGGCCAAAAACATTCAGTACTTC.

J is TRBJ2-3 and V is TRBV5-1; 7 nucleotides align to TRBD2. Germline V gene sequence: CDR1 SGHRS, CDR2 YFSETQ. The CDR3 is 14 amino acids. V shed 3 bases and J 2 bases; nucleotides not matched to a gene: 3. The CDR3 spells CASSWTSVTDTQYF. The DNA for the CDR3 is TGCGCCAGCAGCTGGACTAGTGTCACAGATACGCAGTATTTT.

The rearrangement uses TRBV7-3 and TRBJ2-2, with 7 bases lining up with TRBD1. Germline V gives CDR1 SGHTA, CDR2 FQGTGA. The V segment lost 4 bases and the J segment 7 bases; nucleotides outside the gene matches: 3. The CDR3 runs to 13 residues. DNA of the CDR3: TGTGCCAGCAGCTCAGACAGGGACGGGGAGCTGTTTTTT. This sequence encodes CASSSDRDGELFF.

V is TRBV30 and J is TRBJ2-7; 7 positions match TRBD1. The CDR3 contains 16 residues. Germline CDR1 GTSNPN, CDR2 SVGIG (reference sequence). The J segment lost 0 bases and the V segment lost 4 bases, leaving 12 bases of the junction unmatched. The CDR3 DNA reads TGTGCCTGGACACACAAACAGGGGCTTTTCTCCTACGAGCAGTACTTC. Its protein product is CAWTHKQGLFSYEQYF.

The chain employs TRBV27 and TRBJ2-3; maybe TRBD1 (5 bases). Germline values: CDR1 MNHEY, CDR2 SMNVEV (reference sequence). V gave up 0 bases and J gave up 10 bases, with 14 bases separating them. CDR3 length: 14 amino acids. In DNA form, the CDR3 reads TGTGCCAGCAGTTTATCATCAGGGTTTTGGTCGCAGTATTTT. Protein sequence: CASSLSSGFWSQYF.

This clone has only one observation. The rearrangement uses TRBV7-2 and TRBJ2-7; D not resolved. Trimming removed 3 bases from V and 6 bases from J, with 12 bases in between. This CDR3 is 13 amino acids long. Per the germline V gene, CDR1 is SGHTA and CDR2 is FQGNSA. CDR3: CASSFRLDVEQYF. The CDR3 DNA reads as TGTGCCAGCAGCTTTAGGCTAGACGTCGAGCAGTACTTC.

The chain combines TRBV7-9 with TRBJ2-5, with 9 bases that match TRBD1. J was trimmed by 3 bases and V by 6 bases; bases with no gene match: 8. Germline V gives CDR1 SEHNR, CDR2 FQNEAQ (reference sequence). This CDR3 spans 15 amino acids. Written as DNA, the CDR3 is TGTGCCAGCAGTTCCTTAGACAGGGGGGAAGAGACCCAGTACTTC. Translation gives CASSSLDRGEETQYF.

The rearrangement uses TRBV27 and TRBJ1-2, with no clear D. The ends were cut back, 7 bases at V and 2 bases at J, with 14 bases in the middle. The V gene's germline CDR1 is MNHEY and CDR2 SMNVEV (reference sequence). This CDR3 contains 14 residues. This CDR3 reads CASTIPPSNYGYTF. CDR3 nucleotides: TGTGCCAGCACTATCCCACCCTCCAACTATGGCTACACCTTC.

V is TRBV2 and J is TRBJ2-7; TRBD1 agrees at 7 bases. Looked up from germline, CDR1 is SNHLY and CDR2 is FYNNEI. Trimming took 5 bases from V and 4 from J; bases not matched to a gene: 5. The length of the CDR3 is 13 residues. The CDR3 region is CASSKDRFYEQYF. DNA for the CDR3: TGTGCCAGCAGTAAGGACAGGTTTTACGAGCAGTACTTC.